The 19 T cell receptor beta chains in this list originate from one sample, sequenced in a study of T-cell reconstitution after alpha-beta-depleted transplantation in children. Unique molecular identifiers were incorporated during preparation of the TCRbeta library. A single record per CDR3 protein comes from TCRdb applying MiXCR to the PCR reads. The sample carries about 540,000 distinct CDR3 sequences, about 16% recorded once. This material consisted of PBMCs from the stem cell graft donor, taken from the stem cell graft. The source is a human donor who donated a stem cell graft to a child with acute lymphoblastic leukemia.

The J gene is TRBJ2-2, the V gene TRBV3-1; 9 bases are shared with TRBD2. In germline, CDR1 is LGHDT, CDR2 YNNKEL (reference sequence). After removal of 4 bases from V and 2 bases from J, the junction contained 11 bases not matched to a gene. The CDR3 is 18 amino acids. CDR3 residues: CASSLPLASGTNTGELFF. In DNA form, the CDR3 reads TGTGCCAGCAGCCTCCCATTGGCTAGCGGGACAAACACCGGGGAGCTGTTTTTT.

This clonotype was observed a handful of times. The chain is built from TRBV20-1 and TRBJ2-7; 7 bases fit TRBD2. CDR3 length: 15 residues. The V gene end was trimmed by 5 bases and the J gene end by 5 bases; junction bases not matched to a gene: 15. Germline assignment: CDR1 DFQATT and CDR2 SNEGSKA (reference sequence). This CDR3 reads CSAPPRDYRVHEQYF. As DNA, the CDR3 is TGCAGTGCTCCCCCACGGGACTATCGTGTCCACGAGCAGTACTTC.

This clonotype was counted only a few times. This rearrangement joins TRBV5-1 to TRBJ2-7, with D perhaps matching TRBD2 (5 bases). CDR1 is SGHRS and CDR2 is YFSETQ in the germline V gene. CDR3 length: 15 amino acids. Trimming left V 4 bases short and J 4 bases short, with 18 bases between. CDR3 sequence (DNA): TGCGCCAGCAGCGAGCGGCGAAGACTGGGATACGAGCAGTACTTC. It yields the protein CASSERRRLGYEQYF.

This clonotype was counted only a few times. The rearrangement uses TRBV7-9 and TRBJ2-5; D unresolved. The germline CDR1 and CDR2 sequences are SEHNR and FQNEAQ (reference sequence). This CDR3 is built from 13 residues. Trimming took off 2 bases at V and 4 bases at J, with 8 bases between the two ends. CDR3 nucleotides: TGTGCCAGCAGCTTAACGCGGATAGAGACCCAGTACTTC. Residues: CASSLTRIETQYF.

This clonotype was detected only a few times. The rearrangement uses TRBV5-1 and TRBJ2-4; perhaps TRBD1 as D (6 bases). V was cut by 4 bases and J by 3 bases, with 17 bases left in between. CDR1 and CDR2 from the germline V gene are SGHRS and YFSETQ. The CDR3 consists of 16 residues. CDR3 region: CASSITTGLGKNIQYF. Written as DNA, the CDR3 is TGCGCCAGCAGCATAACAACAGGGTTGGGCAAAAACATTCAGTACTTC.

The CDR3 region has the DNA TGCGCCAGCAGCTTGGACCCAAAGGGGACCCAGTACTTC. This gives the protein CASSLDPKGTQYF. The chain joins TRBV5-1 to TRBJ2-5; D call uncertain. Germline CDR1 and CDR2: SGHRS and YFSETQ. The length of the CDR3 is 13 residues. V dropped 0 bases and J dropped 7 bases, with 10 bases sitting between them.

The chain uses TRBV12-3 or TRBV12-4 and TRBJ1-2, with 11 bases identical to TRBD1. This CDR3 is built from 13 residues. V was pared by 6 bases and J by 8 bases, with 5 bases of the junction left unmatched. CDR3 sequence (DNA): TGTGCCAGCAGGTCGGGACAGGGGGGGGGCTACACCTTC. Encoded protein: CASRSGQGGGYTF.

V is TRBV28 and J is TRBJ2-7, with D possibly TRBD1 on 5 matching bases. This CDR3 contains 14 residues. V lost 8 bases and J 2 bases, leaving 16 bases between the germline ends. CDR1 MDHEN and CDR2 SYDVKM come from the germline V gene. As DNA, the CDR3 is TGTGCCAGCCAATACCTCAGGGCAACCTACGAGCAGTACTTC. It translates to CASQYLRATYEQYF.

The chain recombines TRBV27 with TRBJ2-7, with 12 bases fitting TRBD1. Germline-derived CDR1 and CDR2 are MNHEY and SMNVEV (reference sequence). Trimming cost V 7 bases and J 5 bases; bases outside gene matches: 3. CDR3 length equals 13 residues. CDR3 DNA sequence: TGTGCCAGCACGGGACAGGGGGCTCACGAGCAGTACTTC. Its translation is CASTGQGAHEQYF.

This chain links TRBV6-1 with TRBJ1-1, with D possibly being TRBD1 (5 bases). The V end was cut by 8 bases, the J end by 3 bases, with 16 bases between. This CDR3 has 14 residues. Germline V gene data show CDR1 as MNHNS and CDR2 as SASEGT. CDR3 in amino acids: CASLGGWGDTEAFF. The CDR3 DNA is TGTGCCAGCCTTGGGGGGTGGGGGGACACTGAAGCTTTCTTT.

The chain combines TRBV5-1 with TRBJ2-1, with 7 nucleotides matching TRBD2. The germline CDR1 and CDR2 sequences are SGHRS and YFSETQ. J was trimmed by 3 bases and V by 2 bases; bases with no gene match: 5. The CDR3 sequence is 15 residues long. In DNA form, the CDR3 reads TGCGCCAGCAGCTTTCAGGGAGGGATCTACAATGAGCAGTTCTTC. It specifies CASSFQGGIYNEQFF.

V is TRBV2 and J is TRBJ2-1; tentatively, D is TRBD1 (5 bases). This CDR3 comprises 14 residues. Trimming cost V 1 base and J 4 bases, with 8 bases left between them. Germline V gene data show CDR1 as SNHLY and CDR2 as FYNNEI. CDR3 in DNA: TGTGCCAGCAGTGAAGGGGCAGGGTACAATGAGCAGTTCTTC. It yields the protein CASSEGAGYNEQFF. The variable domain in full, completed from reference TRBV2 and TRBJ2-1, reads EPEVTQTPSHQVTQMGQEVILRCVPISNHLYFYWYRQILGQKVEFLVSFYNNEISEKSEIFDDQFSVERPDGSNFTLKIRSTKLEDSAMYFCASSEGAGYNEQFFGPGTRLTVL.

The chain combines TRBV4-1 with TRBJ2-7, with D perhaps TRBD2 (5 bases). The CDR3 covers 13 residues. The V end lost 4 bases, the J end lost 4 bases, and 11 bases lay between the germline ends. Per the germline V gene, CDR1 is MGHRA and CDR2 is YSYEKL. The CDR3, as DNA: TGCGCCAGCAGCCCTACGAGGGCTTACGAGCAGTACTTC. It codes for CASSPTRAYEQYF.

V and J are TRBV6-1 and TRBJ2-7; 9 nucleotides agree with TRBD2. CDR3 length equals 16 residues. V lost 5 bases and J lost 2; bases outside the gene matches: 10. Looked up from germline, CDR1 is MNHNS and CDR2 is SASEGT. CDR3 coding DNA: TGTGCCAGCAGTCCCAGCGGGCTAGCGGGAACCTACGAGCAGTACTTC. Its protein product is CASSPSGLAGTYEQYF.

This clonotype was detected only a few times. This chain's CDR3 is CASSDDSVGNQPQHF. The CDR3 DNA sequence: TGTGCCAGCAGTGACGACTCCGTGGGCAATCAGCCCCAGCATTTT. This chain joins TRBV2 and TRBJ1-5; D not resolved. The germline V and J ends were trimmed by 3 bases and 2 bases, with 11 bases remaining between them. Germline CDR1 reads SNHLY; CDR2 reads FYNNEI. CDR3 length equals 15 residues.

This clonotype was picked up a small number of times. V and J are TRBV27 and TRBJ2-6; D remains unclear. Germline lookup yields CDR1 MNHEY and CDR2 SMNVEV (reference sequence). V was shortened by 2 bases and J by 4 bases, with 12 bases between the two germline ends. This CDR3 spans 16 amino acids. The CDR3 DNA reads as TGTGCCAGCAGTTTAATGCCGCCATCCGGGGCCAACGTCCTGACTTTC. Translated, it gives CASSLMPPSGANVLTF.

The V gene is TRBV21-1, the J gene TRBJ2-3; TRBD1, the table's D call, lacks a check against the DNA. TRBV21-1 is marked as a pseudogene. This CDR3 has 17 amino acids. CDR3 in DNA: TGTGCCAGCAGCAAGGGGACAGGGGGCAATTCCACAGATACGCAGTATTTT. Its translation is CASSKGTGGNSTDTQYF.

The gene calls are TRBV12-3 or TRBV12-4 and TRBJ2-5; perhaps D is TRBD1 or TRBD2 (6 bases each). This CDR3 comprises 15 residues. Trimming took off 1 base at V and 5 bases at J, with 14 bases between the two ends. The CDR3 sequence is CASSLGRGGRETQYF. The DNA of the CDR3 is TGTGCCAGCAGTTTAGGCAGGGGAGGACGGGAGACCCAGTACTTC.

The chain combines TRBV13 with TRBJ2-7, with 9 nucleotides matching TRBD1. Germline values: CDR1 PRHDT, CDR2 FYEKMQ (reference sequence). With 7 bases clipped from V and 7 bases from J, the junction kept 8 bases outside the gene matches. The CDR3 has 13 residues. Here the CDR3 reads CASTQTGGEEQYF. CDR3 coding DNA: TGTGCCAGCACCCAGACAGGGGGAGAGGAGCAGTACTTC.